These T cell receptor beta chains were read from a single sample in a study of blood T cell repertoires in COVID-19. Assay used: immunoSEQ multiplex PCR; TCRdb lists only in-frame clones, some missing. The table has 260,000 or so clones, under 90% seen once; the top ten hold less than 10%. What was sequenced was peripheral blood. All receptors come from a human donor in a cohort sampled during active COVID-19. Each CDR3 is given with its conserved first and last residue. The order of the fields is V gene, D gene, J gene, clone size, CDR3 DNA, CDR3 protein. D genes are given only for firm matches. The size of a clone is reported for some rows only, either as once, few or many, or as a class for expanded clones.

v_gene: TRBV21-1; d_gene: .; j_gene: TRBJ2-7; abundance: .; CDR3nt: TGTGCCAGCAGCACCACCGGGACAGGGGTGTCCTACGAGCAGTACTTC; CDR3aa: CASSTTGTGVSYEQYF
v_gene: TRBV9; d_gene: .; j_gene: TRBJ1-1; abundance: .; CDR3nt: TGTGCCAGCAGCGTAGGGCGGGAGAACACTGAAGCTTTCTTT; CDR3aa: CASSVGRENTEAFF
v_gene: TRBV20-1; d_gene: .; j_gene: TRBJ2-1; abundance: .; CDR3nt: TGCAGTGCTAGCTACGACAATGAGCAGTTCTTC; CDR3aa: CSASYDNEQFF
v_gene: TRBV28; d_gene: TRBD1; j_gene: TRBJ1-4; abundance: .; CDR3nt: TGTGCCAGCAGGTTGACAGGGCCTAATGAAAAACTGTTTTTT; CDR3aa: CASRLTGPNEKLFF
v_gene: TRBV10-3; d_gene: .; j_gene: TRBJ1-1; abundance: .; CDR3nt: TGTGCCATCAGTCCGGGATATAGGACTGAAGCTTTCTTT; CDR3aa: CAISPGYRTEAFF
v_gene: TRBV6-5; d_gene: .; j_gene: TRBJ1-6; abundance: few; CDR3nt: TGTGCCACCAGGGACTTCCGAGATAATTCACCCCTCCACTTT; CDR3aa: CATRDFRDNSPLHF
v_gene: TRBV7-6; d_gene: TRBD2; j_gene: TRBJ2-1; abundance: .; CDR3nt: TGTGCCAGCAGCTTAACGGGGGGGCCAGACAATGAGCAGTTCTTC; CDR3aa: CASSLTGGPDNEQFF
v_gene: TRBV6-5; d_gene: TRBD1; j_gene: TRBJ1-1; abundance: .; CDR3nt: TGTGCCAGCACCAGAGGAGGGACAGAGAACACTGAAGCTTTCTTT; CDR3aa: CASTRGGTENTEAFF
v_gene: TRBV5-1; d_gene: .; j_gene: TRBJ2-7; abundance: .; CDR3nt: TGCGCCAGCAGCTTGGCCCAAGTGACTACGGCCGAGCAGTACTTC; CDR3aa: CASSLAQVTTAEQYF
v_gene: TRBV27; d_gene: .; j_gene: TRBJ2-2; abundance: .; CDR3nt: TGTGCCAGCGCACGGGTCGTGAATTCCGGGGAGCTGTTTTTT; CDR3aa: CASARVVNSGELFF
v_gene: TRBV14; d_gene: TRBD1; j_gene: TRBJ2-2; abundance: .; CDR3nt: TGTGCCAGCAGCCGTTGGACAGGGGTCAACACCGGGGAGCTGTTTTTT; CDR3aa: CASSRWTGVNTGELFF
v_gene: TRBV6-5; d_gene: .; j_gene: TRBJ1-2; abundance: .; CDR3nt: TGTGCCAGCCGACCGACAGCTAACTATGGCTACACCTTC; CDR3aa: CASRPTANYGYTF
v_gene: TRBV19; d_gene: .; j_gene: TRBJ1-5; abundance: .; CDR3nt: TGTGCCAGTAGTGTGATTAGTCAGCCCCAGCATTTT; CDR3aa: CASSVISQPQHF
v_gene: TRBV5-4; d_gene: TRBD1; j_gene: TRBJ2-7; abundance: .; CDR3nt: TGTGCCAGCAGCAGGGACAGGGGGCGGTGGATAGGGCGGCAGTACTTC; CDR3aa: CASSRDRGRWIGRQYF
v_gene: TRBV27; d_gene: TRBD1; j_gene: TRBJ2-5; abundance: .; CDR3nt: TGTGCCAGTGCCCAACCCAGGGGGAGCTCAGGGTGGGAGACCCAGTACTTC; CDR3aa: CASAQPRGSSGWETQYF
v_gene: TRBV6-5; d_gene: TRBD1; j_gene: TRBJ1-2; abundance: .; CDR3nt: TGTGCCAGCAGTTCGGGACAGGGGAAGGTGGGTGGCTACACCTTC; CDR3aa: CASSSGQGKVGGYTF
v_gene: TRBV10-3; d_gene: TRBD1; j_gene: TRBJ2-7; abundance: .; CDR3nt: TGTGCCACCCGGACAGGGGTGTACGAGCAGTACTTC; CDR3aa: CATRTGVYEQYF
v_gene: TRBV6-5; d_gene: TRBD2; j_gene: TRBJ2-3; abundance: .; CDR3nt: TGTGCCAGCCGGCTTGCGGGAGGGTGGGCAGATACGCAGTATTTT; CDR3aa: CASRLAGGWADTQYF
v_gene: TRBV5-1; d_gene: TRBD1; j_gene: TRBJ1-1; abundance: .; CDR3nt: TGCGCCAGCAGCCCGATCTACGGGACAGGGAACACTGAAGCTTTCTTT; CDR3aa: CASSPIYGTGNTEAFF
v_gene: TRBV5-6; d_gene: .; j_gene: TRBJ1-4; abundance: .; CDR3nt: TGTGCCAGCAGCTTGGGGCTGGGCCCTAATGAAAAACTGTTTTTT; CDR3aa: CASSLGLGPNEKLFF
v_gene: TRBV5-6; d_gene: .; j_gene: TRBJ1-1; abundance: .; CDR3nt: TGTGCCAGCAGCTTAGGGGCTACGAACACTGAAGCTTTCTTT; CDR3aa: CASSLGATNTEAFF
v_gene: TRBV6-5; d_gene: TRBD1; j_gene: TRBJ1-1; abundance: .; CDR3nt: TGTGCCAGCCAGGGGGCGCGAACTGAAGCTTTCTTT; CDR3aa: CASQGARTEAFF
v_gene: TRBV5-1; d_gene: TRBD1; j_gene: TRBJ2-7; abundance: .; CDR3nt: TGCGCCAGCAGCTTGGTCAGGGGGCCTAGCGAGCAGTACTTC; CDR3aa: CASSLVRGPSEQYF
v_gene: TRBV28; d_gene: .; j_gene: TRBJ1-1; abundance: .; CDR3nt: TGTGCCAGCAGTTTGAGATTCACTGAAGCTTTCTTT; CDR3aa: CASSLRFTEAFF
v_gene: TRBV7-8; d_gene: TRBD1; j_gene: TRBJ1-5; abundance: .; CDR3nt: TGTGCCAGCAGCTTCCGGGACAGGGGGCTTGTAGGTCAGCCCCAGCATTTT; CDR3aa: CASSFRDRGLVGQPQHF
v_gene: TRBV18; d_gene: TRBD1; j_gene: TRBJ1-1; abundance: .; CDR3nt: TGTGCCAGCTCACCACGGACACAGGGGAGGCACACTGAAGCTTTCTTT; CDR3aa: CASSPRTQGRHTEAFF
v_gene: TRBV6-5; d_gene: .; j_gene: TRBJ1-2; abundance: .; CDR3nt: TGTGCCAGCAGCCCCGGGGGGTTTACGGGCTACACCTTC; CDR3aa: CASSPGGFTGYTF
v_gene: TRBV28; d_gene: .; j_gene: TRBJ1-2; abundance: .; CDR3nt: TGTGCCAGCAGTCCCGACAGTTTGGTTGGCTACACCTTC; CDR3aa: CASSPDSLVGYTF
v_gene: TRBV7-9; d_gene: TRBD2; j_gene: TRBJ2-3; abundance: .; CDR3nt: TGTGCCAGCAGCTTAGTAGCGGGGGGCACAGATACGCAGTATTTT; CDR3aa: CASSLVAGGTDTQYF
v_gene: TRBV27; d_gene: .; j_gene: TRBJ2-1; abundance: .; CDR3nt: TGTGCCAGCAGTTCAACCGGGACTCCGCAGTTCTTC; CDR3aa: CASSSTGTPQFF
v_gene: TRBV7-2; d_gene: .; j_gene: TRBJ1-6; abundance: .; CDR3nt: TGTGCCAGCAGCCCTAGAGGAGGGGTCCGGGTTTCACCCCTCCACTTT; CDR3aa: CASSPRGGVRVSPLHF
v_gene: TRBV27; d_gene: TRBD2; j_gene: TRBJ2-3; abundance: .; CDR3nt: TGTGCCAGCAGGGGCGGGAGTCGCGATACGCAGTATTTT; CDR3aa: CASRGGSRDTQYF
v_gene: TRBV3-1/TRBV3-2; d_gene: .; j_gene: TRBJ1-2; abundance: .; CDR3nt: TGTGCCAGCAGGGCGGCCTATGGCTACACCTTC; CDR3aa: CASRAAYGYTF
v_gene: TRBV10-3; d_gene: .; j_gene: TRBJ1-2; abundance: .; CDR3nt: TGTGCCATCAGTGAGCGGGGAATGGAAGGCTACACCTTC; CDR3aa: CAISERGMEGYTF
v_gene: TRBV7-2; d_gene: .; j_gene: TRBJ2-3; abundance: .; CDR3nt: TGTGCCAGCAGCTTAGGGCGGGGTGCTAGCACAGATACGCAGTATTTT; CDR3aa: CASSLGRGASTDTQYF
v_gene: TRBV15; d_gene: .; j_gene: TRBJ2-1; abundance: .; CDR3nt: TGTGCCACCAGCAGCAAAGCGATGGGTAACTACAATGAGCAGTTCTTC; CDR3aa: CATSSKAMGNYNEQFF
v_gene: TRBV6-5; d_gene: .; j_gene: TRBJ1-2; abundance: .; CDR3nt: TGTGCCAGCAGTTACTCTCCGAGGGACTATGGCTACACCTTC; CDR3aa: CASSYSPRDYGYTF
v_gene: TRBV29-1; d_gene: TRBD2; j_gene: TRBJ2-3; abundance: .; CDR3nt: TGCAGCGTTCTAGCGGGGAGCATTAGCACAGATACGCAGTATTTT; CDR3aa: CSVLAGSISTDTQYF
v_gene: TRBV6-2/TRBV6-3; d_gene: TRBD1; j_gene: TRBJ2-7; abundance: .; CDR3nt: TGTGCCAGCAGTTACCTGACAGGGGGCATCTACGAGCAGTACTTC; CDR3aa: CASSYLTGGIYEQYF
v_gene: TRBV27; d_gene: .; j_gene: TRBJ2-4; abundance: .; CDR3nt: TGTGCCAGCAGTCCCGAATTTGGGACAATGCTCTTC; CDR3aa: CASSPEFGTMLF
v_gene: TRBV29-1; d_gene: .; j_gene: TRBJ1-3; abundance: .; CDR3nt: TGCAGCGTTCTGCAGGGACTGGGAAACACCATATATTTT; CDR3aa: CSVLQGLGNTIYF
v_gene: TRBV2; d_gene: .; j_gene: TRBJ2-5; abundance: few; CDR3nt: TGTGCCAGCCGGGACTCCACGGCGGAGACCCAGTACTTC; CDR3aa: CASRDSTAETQYF
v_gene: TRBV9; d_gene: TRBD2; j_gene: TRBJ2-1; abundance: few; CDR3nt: TGTGCCAGCGCCCCCTCGGGGGTAGCGGGAGCCGGAGAGCAGTTCTTC; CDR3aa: CASAPSGVAGAGEQFF
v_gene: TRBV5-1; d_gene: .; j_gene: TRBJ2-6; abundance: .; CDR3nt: TGCGCCAGCAGCTTGGTAGCTGGGGCCAACGTCCTGACTTTC; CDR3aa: CASSLVAGANVLTF
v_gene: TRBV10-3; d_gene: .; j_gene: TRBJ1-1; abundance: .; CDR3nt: TGTGCCATCAGTGGGCGGGAACAGCCAAACACTGAAGCTTTCTTT; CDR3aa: CAISGREQPNTEAFF
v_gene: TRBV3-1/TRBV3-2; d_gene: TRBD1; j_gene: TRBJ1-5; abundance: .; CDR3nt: TGTGCCAGCAGCCAACGCCAGGGGGGTACTCTCCCCCAGCCCCAGCATTTT; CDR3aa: CASSQRQGGTLPQPQHF